The 23 T cell receptor beta chains below were found in one sample sequenced in a study of brain T cells in children with intractable seizures. Clones were read by immunoSEQ multiplex PCR, and TCRdb kept only the in-frame ones, dropping some. The table records 100,000 to 120,000 clones, 90% to 95% of them present only once. Sequencing used peripheral blood, obtained at surgery. These receptors were collected from a boy under two years old with hemimegalencephaly and intractable seizures.

The rearrangement uses TRBV6-1 and TRBJ1-3; D remains unclear. V was shortened by 2 bases and J by 4 bases, with 21 bases between the two germline ends. The germline V gene has CDR1 MNHNS and CDR2 SASEGT. This CDR3 is 18 amino acids long. The CDR3 DNA reads as TGTGCCAGCAGTGAACCTAAGGGAAGGGCCATCCTAGGAAACACCATATATTTT. Protein product: CASSEPKGRAILGNTIYF.

The chain combines TRBV11-2 with TRBJ2-7; 7 bases fit TRBD2. J lost 5 bases, V lost 5 bases, and 6 bases had no gene match. Germline values: CDR1 SGHAT, CDR2 FQNNGV. The CDR3 is 13 residues long. CDR3 protein: CASSPAGLHEQYF. The CDR3 bases are TGTGCCAGCAGCCCAGCGGGGCTGCACGAGCAGTACTTC.

With regard to this clone: The sample contains more than one DNA sequence encoding this CDR3. The rearrangement joins TRBV5-1 to TRBJ1-1; D uncertain. The germline V gene has CDR1 SGHRS and CDR2 YFSETQ. The CDR3 length is 14 residues. V lost 0 bases and J 1 base, leaving 7 bases between the germline ends. The CDR3 DNA sequence: TGCGCCAGCAGCTTGGGAGGAGGGAACACTGAAGCTTTCTTT. This encodes CASSLGGGNTEAFF.

This chain links TRBV27 with TRBJ1-6; weak D call: TRBD1 (5 bases). V shed 4 bases and J shed 8 bases, with 15 bases lying between them. Germline V gives CDR1 MNHEY, CDR2 SMNVEV (reference sequence). The CDR3 is 15 residues long. The CDR3 here is CASSWGGTADSPLHF. The CDR3 DNA is TGTGCCAGCAGTTGGGGGGGGACGGCTGATTCACCCCTCCACTTT.

The chain joins TRBV7-9 to TRBJ2-6, with 8 bases fitting TRBD1. J lost 2 bases, V lost 5 bases, and 2 bases had no gene match. Germline lookup yields CDR1 SEHNR and CDR2 FQNEAQ (reference sequence). The CDR3 extends over 15 amino acids. CDR3 sequence (DNA): TGTGCCAGCAGCCGACAGGGGACTGGGGCCAACGTCCTGACTTTC. Protein product: CASSRQGTGANVLTF.

The V call is TRBV6-6, the J call TRBJ1-1, with D possibly matching TRBD1 (6 bases). The CDR3 sequence is 13 residues long. The germline CDR1 and CDR2 sequences are MNHNY and SVGAGI (reference sequence). Trimming removed 1 base from V and 3 bases from J, with 6 bases in between. The CDR3 bases are TGTGCCAGCAGTTACTACAGGGACACTGAAGCTTTCTTT. This sequence encodes CASSYYRDTEAFF.

CDR3 nucleotide sequence: TGTGCCAGCTCACCATTGATCGGTGTTGGTCGGCAGTACTTC. It translates to CASSPLIGVGRQYF. The chain carries TRBV18 and TRBJ2-7; D ambiguous. Germline assignment: CDR1 KGHSH and CDR2 LQKENI. Trimming took off 2 bases at V and 9 bases at J, with 17 bases between the two ends. The CDR3 is 14 residues long.

This chain links TRBV27 with TRBJ2-5; the D is unclear. Deletions cut 9 bases from V and 6 bases from J, with 11 bases between. Germline CDR1 and CDR2: MNHEY and SMNVEV (reference sequence). The CDR3 length is 11 residues. The CDR3 protein is CARAKSKTQYF. Written as DNA, the CDR3 is TGTGCCAGAGCCAAAAGTAAGACCCAGTACTTC.

The chain carries TRBV7-8 and TRBJ1-4; D is unresolved. The germline V gene encodes CDR1 SGHVS and CDR2 FQNEAQ. The CDR3 consists of 17 residues. Between the trimmed V and J ends, which lost 0 bases and 3 bases, there was a span of 14 bases. The CDR3 region has the DNA TGTGCCAGCAGCTTAGCTAGCCGAGGTGCGCCTAATGAAAAACTGTTTTTT. This translates into CASSLASRGAPNEKLFF.

The chain uses TRBV7-9 and TRBJ1-5, with 7 bases lining up with TRBD1. CDR3 size: 12 residues. In germline, CDR1 is SEHNR, CDR2 FQNEAQ (reference sequence). The V segment lost 5 bases and the J segment 7 bases; nucleotides outside the gene matches: 2. The DNA for the CDR3 is TGTGCCAGCAGCACCAGGGGGCAGCCCCAGCATTTT. This translates into CASSTRGQPQHF.

The chain is built from TRBV9 and TRBJ1-1, with 9 bases identical to TRBD1. The CDR3 totals 14 residues. Germline assignment: CDR1 SGDLS and CDR2 YYNGEE. V was clipped by 3 bases and J by 1 base; unmatched bases: 1. CDR3 DNA: TGTGCCAGCAGCGAGGGACAGGGGAACACTGAAGCTTTCTTT. Translation: CASSEGQGNTEAFF. Together with reference TRBV9 and TRBJ1-1, the CDR3 gives the full variable domain: DSGVTQTPKHLITATGQRVTLRCSPRSGDLSVYWYQQSLDQGLQFLIQYYNGEERAKGNILERFSAQQFPDLHSELNLSSLELGDSALYFCASSEGQGNTEAFFGQGTRLTVV.

J is TRBJ1-5 and V is TRBV6-5; the match to TRBD1 covers 10 bases. This CDR3 is built from 13 residues. From germline, CDR1 is MNHEY and CDR2 SVGAGI. The V and J ends lost 4 bases and 7 bases, in that order; junction bases with no gene match: 1. The CDR3 sequence is CASSSTGGQPQHF. CDR3 DNA sequence: TGTGCCAGCAGTTCGACAGGGGGCCAGCCCCAGCATTTT.

The genes are TRBV29-1 and TRBJ1-2; no reliable D call. The V end lost 3 bases, the J end lost 8 bases, and 1 base lay between the germline ends. The germline gives CDR1 SQVTM, CDR2 ANQGSEA. This CDR3 comprises 8 residues. The CDR3 reads CSVDGYTF. CDR3 coding DNA: TGCAGCGTTGACGGCTACACCTTC.

The V gene is TRBV10-2, the J gene TRBJ2-7, with D possibly TRBD2 on 6 matching bases. V was shortened by 7 bases and J by 0 bases, with 10 bases between the two germline ends. Germline CDR1 and CDR2: WSHSY and SAAADI. This CDR3 spans 13 amino acids. The CDR3 sequence: CASMRELSYEQYF. The CDR3, as DNA: TGCGCCAGCATGCGGGAACTCTCCTACGAGCAGTACTTC.

The CDR3 here is CASRGRDSPLGLYGYTF. The CDR3 DNA follows: TGTGCCAGCAGGGGGCGGGACAGCCCCTTGGGCCTCTATGGCTACACCTTC. The chain carries TRBV28 and TRBJ1-2; TRBD1 matches at 7 bases. This CDR3 contains 17 residues. Germline-derived CDR1 and CDR2 are MDHEN and SYDVKM. The V and J ends lost 6 bases and 4 bases, in that order; junction bases with no gene match: 17.

This clone was seen a single time. This chain joins TRBV27 and TRBJ2-1, with 7 bases identical to TRBD1. This CDR3 contains 14 residues. Germline CDR1 is MNHEY and CDR2 is SMNVEV (reference sequence). After removal of 2 bases from V and 4 bases from J, the junction contained 2 bases not matched to a gene. CDR3 sequence: CASSLGTVYNEQFF. The DNA of the CDR3 is TGTGCCAGCAGTTTAGGGACAGTATACAATGAGCAGTTCTTC.

V usage is TRBV27 and J usage is TRBJ2-7, with D perhaps assigned TRBD1 or TRBD2 (6 bases each). Looked up from germline, CDR1 is MNHEY and CDR2 is SMNVEV (reference sequence). V was clipped by 3 bases and J by 0 bases, with 15 bases between them. CDR3 size: 16 residues. DNA of the CDR3: TGTGCCAGCAGTTTCTACAGGGAGGAGGGCTCCTACGAGCAGTACTTC. Protein: CASSFYREEGSYEQYF.

With regard to this clone: Compared with germline, one end of the junction differs, possibly owing to a read error. V usage is TRBV18 and J usage is TRBJ1-6, with TRBD1 matching 7 bases. Germline CDR1 is KGHSH and CDR2 is LQKENI. The CDR3 consists of 15 residues. CDR3 nucleotide sequence: TGTGCCAGCTCGCCACGACAGGGCCAGGATTCACCCCTCCACTTT. It codes for CASSPRQGQDSPLHF. Combining the CDR3 with reference TRBV18 and TRBJ1-6 gives the whole variable domain NAGVMQNPRHLVRRRGQEARLRCSPMKGHSHVYWYRQLPEEGLKFMVYLQKENIIDESGMPKERFSAEFPKEGPSILRIQQVVRGDSAAYFCASSPRQGQDSPLHFGNGTRLTVT.

CDR3 protein: CASSSGGPEAFF. In DNA form, the CDR3 reads TGTGCCAGCAGTAGCGGAGGCCCTGAAGCTTTCTTT. The chain uses TRBV6-5 and TRBJ1-1; no clear D gene. This CDR3 contains 12 residues. Germline V gene data show CDR1 as MNHEY and CDR2 as SVGAGI. Trimming shortened V by 5 bases and J by 6 bases, and 10 bases separated the two germline ends.

The chain couples TRBV18 to TRBJ2-7; the match to TRBD2 covers 8 bases. The CDR3 covers 14 residues. V was clipped by 1 base and J by 2 bases; unmatched bases: 1. Germline CDR1 KGHSH, CDR2 LQKENI. The CDR3 sequence: CASSPLREAYEQYF. DNA of the CDR3: TGTGCCAGCTCACCACTGCGGGAGGCCTACGAGCAGTACTTC.

This clone has only one observation. CDR3 residues: CSAALKNIQYF. CDR3 nucleotide sequence: TGCAGTGCAGCACTCAAAAACATTCAGTACTTC. V usage is TRBV20-1 and J usage is TRBJ2-4; D is unclear. Germline V gene data show CDR1 as DFQATT and CDR2 as SNEGSKA (reference sequence). V lost 6 bases and J 3 bases, leaving 6 bases between the germline ends. The CDR3 extends over 11 amino acids.

The rearrangement links TRBV5-1 to TRBJ2-1; perhaps TRBD2 as D (5 bases). This CDR3 is 14 amino acids long. CDR1 is SGHRS, CDR2 YFSETQ, per germline. V lost 5 bases and J 9 bases, leaving 18 bases between the germline ends. The CDR3 sequence is CASSSYELAGEQFF. CDR3 sequence (DNA): TGCGCCAGCAGTTCGTACGAACTGGCGGGTGAGCAGTTCTTC.

V is TRBV10-3 and J is TRBJ2-3; D remains unclear. Germline assignment: CDR1 ENHRY and CDR2 SYGVKD. This CDR3 has 13 residues. Trimming took 8 bases from V and 5 from J, leaving 14 bases between them. DNA of the CDR3: TGTGCCATCGTGGCAGGTCTGGGAGATACGCAGTATTTT. Encoded protein: CAIVAGLGDTQYF.